One and the same sample provided the 32 T cell receptor beta chains below, sequenced in a study of blood T cell repertoires in COVID-19. The protocol was immunoSEQ multiplex PCR, while the TCRdb copy is restricted to in-frame clones and leaves out a portion. The data show hundreds of thousands of clones, with around nine tenths seen just once and about 6.7% held by the top ten. Sample: peripheral blood. All receptors derive from a woman between 65 and 79 years old with COVID-19, enrolled during active disease.

The gene calls are TRBV28 and TRBJ2-3; D gene unclear. This CDR3 spans 15 amino acids. The V end lost 4 bases, the J end lost 1 base, and 12 bases lay between the germline ends. Germline V CDR1 and CDR2: MDHEN, SYDVKM. CDR3 sequence: CASSSFVRGTDTQYF. The CDR3 DNA follows: TGTGCCAGCAGTTCCTTCGTCCGGGGCACAGATACGCAGTATTTT.

The V call is TRBV5-1, the J call TRBJ1-1; 8 nucleotides agree with TRBD1. The V gene end was trimmed by 7 bases and the J gene end by 1 base; junction bases not matched to a gene: 6. There are 14 residues in the CDR3. Germline values: CDR1 SGHRS, CDR2 YFSETQ. In DNA, the CDR3 is TGCGCCAGCGGGCCCGGGACAGGGAACACTGAAGCTTTCTTT. Amino acid sequence: CASGPGTGNTEAFF.

The rearrangement links TRBV7-9 to TRBJ2-7; the D gene is possibly TRBD2 (5 bases). The V gene's germline CDR1 is SEHNR and CDR2 FQNEAQ (reference sequence). Trimming removed 2 bases from V and 4 bases from J, with 12 bases in between. CDR3 length: 14 amino acids. This CDR3 reads CASSLRTGTYEQYF. For the CDR3, the DNA is TGTGCCAGCAGCTTAAGGACGGGAACGTACGAGCAGTACTTC.

CDR3 sequence reads: CAWRAQGAGTGELFF. The CDR3, as DNA: TGTGCCTGGAGGGCACAGGGGGCTGGCACCGGGGAGCTGTTTTTT. The chain combines TRBV30 with TRBJ2-2, with TRBD1 matching over 9 bases. J lost 4 bases, V lost 3 bases, and 6 bases had no gene match. The length of the CDR3 is 15 residues. Germline assignment: CDR1 GTSNPN and CDR2 SVGIG (reference sequence).

This rearrangement joins TRBV11-1 to TRBJ1-2; perhaps TRBD1 as D (5 bases). The CDR3 consists of 14 residues. The germline V and J ends were trimmed by 1 base and 2 bases, with 8 bases remaining between them. Germline V gives CDR1 SGHAT, CDR2 FQDESV (reference sequence). The CDR3 DNA reads as TGTGCCAGCAGCTTAGGTGGGGCGAACTATGGCTACACCTTC. This translates into CASSLGGANYGYTF.

The V call is TRBV5-1, the J call TRBJ2-5; 7 bases fit TRBD1. The V gene's germline CDR1 is SGHRS and CDR2 YFSETQ. The V and J ends lost 4 bases and 4 bases, in that order; junction bases with no gene match: 13. This CDR3 is 16 amino acids long. CDR3 bases: TGCGCCAGCAGCCTGGTAGGGGGCGTGAGGGGAGAGACCCAGTACTTC. It is translated as CASSLVGGVRGETQYF.

V gene TRBV11-2 combines with J gene TRBJ1-4, with no clear D. Trimming left V 1 base short and J 8 bases short, with 14 bases between. Per the germline V gene, CDR1 is SGHAT and CDR2 is FQNNGV. CDR3 size: 15 residues. The CDR3 DNA reads as TGTGCCAGCAGCTTAGGGTGGGCCACAGACGAAAAACTGTTTTTT. Translating gives CASSLGWATDEKLFF.

The rearrangement joins TRBV27 to TRBJ2-3; TRBD1 is a possible D gene (6 bases). Trimming left V 5 bases short and J 4 bases short, with 16 bases between. This CDR3 region has 15 residues. Germline lookup yields CDR1 MNHEY and CDR2 SMNVEV (reference sequence). The CDR3 coding sequence is TGTGCCAGCAGTAGGGCCATTCAGGGGTCAGATACGCAGTATTTT. The encoded protein is CASSRAIQGSDTQYF.

This clone occurred once. The chain employs TRBV7-3 and TRBJ2-2; no reliable D call. V was trimmed by 1 base and J by 8 bases, leaving 8 bases between them. The CDR3 extends over 13 amino acids. The germline V gene has CDR1 SGHTA and CDR2 FQGTGA. The CDR3 spells CASSLISPGELFF. CDR3 DNA: TGTGCCAGCAGCTTAATATCCCCGGGGGAGCTGTTTTTT.

The chain joins TRBV19 to TRBJ1-4; the match to TRBD1 covers 8 bases. CDR3 length equals 18 residues. Germline V gene data show CDR1 as LNHDA and CDR2 as SQIVND (reference sequence). With 8 bases clipped from V and 0 bases from J, the junction kept 14 bases outside the gene matches. In DNA, the CDR3 is TGTGCCAGTCTAGGCTTGGCAGGGGGCCCCGCAACTAATGAAAAACTGTTTTTT. Residues: CASLGLAGGPATNEKLFF.

The rearrangement links TRBV21-1 to TRBJ2-7; TRBD1, the D gene given by the table, was not confirmed from the DNA. TRBV21-1 is annotated as a pseudogene. The CDR3 has 16 residues. CDR3 nucleotide sequence: TGTGCCAGCAGCAAAGGACGCACAGGACCCCCCTACGAGCAGTACTTC. This gives the protein CASSKGRTGPPYEQYF.

The chain combines TRBV5-6 with TRBJ1-1; 7 bases are shared with TRBD1. The CDR3 contains 12 residues. V dropped 0 bases and J dropped 8; count of bases not matched to a gene: 1. Germline V CDR1 and CDR2: SGHDT, YYEEEE. The CDR3 here is CASSLVGGEAFF. CDR3 coding DNA: TGTGCCAGCAGCTTGGTAGGGGGCGAAGCTTTCTTT.

The chain combines TRBV7-2 with TRBJ2-7; tentative D call: TRBD1 (7 bases). The V end lost 2 bases, the J end lost 6 bases, and 14 bases lay between the germline ends. This CDR3 spans 14 amino acids. Germline values: CDR1 SGHTA, CDR2 FQGNSA. CDR3 sequence: CASSLQGGDGEQYF. DNA of the CDR3: TGTGCCAGCAGCTTACAGGGGGGAGACGGCGAGCAGTACTTC.

The chain has TRBV5-1 and TRBJ1-3; 7 positions match TRBD1. The germline gives CDR1 SGHRS, CDR2 YFSETQ. Unmatched junction bases numbered 9, after V lost 0 bases and J lost 0 bases. The CDR3 sequence is 18 residues long. The CDR3 spells CASSLDGQDGRSGNTIYF. The CDR3 DNA is TGCGCCAGCAGCTTGGACGGACAGGATGGTCGCTCTGGAAACACCATATATTTT.

The CDR3 here is CASSLSSSTYNEQFF. For the CDR3, the DNA is TGTGCCAGCAGTTTATCTAGCAGTACCTACAATGAGCAGTTCTTC. The chain is built from TRBV27 and TRBJ2-1; no clear D gene. This CDR3 spans 15 amino acids. Germline-derived CDR1 and CDR2 are MNHEY and SMNVEV (reference sequence). V was cut by 0 bases and J by 2 bases, with 8 bases left in between.

V is TRBV3-1 (or the pseudogene TRBV3-2) and J is TRBJ2-7, with D possibly matching TRBD2 (6 bases). The CDR3 runs 15 residues. CDR1 LGHDT and CDR2 YNNKEL come from the germline V gene (reference sequence). Trimming removed 3 bases at V and 3 bases at J, with 15 bases between. The CDR3 reads CASSQLRGLGYEQYF. The CDR3 nucleotides read TGTGCCAGCAGCCAGCTTAGGGGACTTGGCTACGAGCAGTACTTC.

The gene calls are TRBV9 and TRBJ1-2; maybe TRBD1 (6 bases). The CDR3 length is 14 residues. CDR1 and CDR2 from the germline V gene are SGDLS and YYNGEE. V lost 0 bases and J 4 bases, leaving 10 bases between the germline ends. Here the CDR3 reads CASSVGDTTYGYTF. The CDR3 bases are TGTGCCAGCAGCGTAGGGGACACAACCTATGGCTACACCTTC. Full variable domain (outside the CDR3, taken from reference TRBV9 and TRBJ1-2): DSGVTQTPKHLITATGQRVTLRCSPRSGDLSVYWYQQSLDQGLQFLIQYYNGEERAKGNILERFSAQQFPDLHSELNLSSLELGDSALYFCASSVGDTTYGYTFGSGTRLTVV.

The CDR3 coding sequence is TGCGCCAGCAGCCAAGAGGGACTAGCGGCCTACGAGCAGTACTTC. It encodes CASSQEGLAAYEQYF. The rearrangement joins TRBV4-1 to TRBJ2-7; 11 nucleotides align to TRBD2. In germline, CDR1 is MGHRA, CDR2 YSYEKL. The CDR3 contains 15 residues. The trim removed 0 bases at V and 2 bases at J, leaving 0 bases unmatched.

The chain combines TRBV7-3 with TRBJ2-5; 7 bases line up with TRBD2. The V gene's germline CDR1 is SGHTA and CDR2 FQGTGA. V lost 3 bases, J lost 1 base, and 5 bases stayed unmatched. The CDR3 length is 15 residues. CDR3 DNA: TGTGCCAGCAGCTTTGGCGGGGGAGTCCAAGAGACCCAGTACTTC. It encodes CASSFGGGVQETQYF. The full variable domain, its missing parts supplied by reference TRBV7-3 and TRBJ2-5, is GAGVSQTPSNKVTEKGKYVELRCDPISGHTALYWYRQSLGQGPEFLIYFQGTGAADDSGLPNDRFFAVRPEGSVSTLKIQRTERGDSAVYLCASSFGGGVQETQYFGPGTRLLVL.

The rearrangement joins TRBV5-6 to TRBJ2-2, with a weak D call TRBD2 (6 bases). The V end was cut by 0 bases, the J end by 6 bases, with 9 bases between. The CDR3 extends over 14 amino acids. The germline CDR1 and CDR2 sequences are SGHDT and YYEEEE. The CDR3: CASSLDGGPGELFF. The CDR3 nucleotides read TGTGCCAGCAGCTTGGATGGAGGGCCCGGGGAGCTGTTTTTT.

The rearrangement joins TRBV24-1 to TRBJ1-1; TRBD1 agrees at 8 bases. Germline loops: CDR1 KGHDR, CDR2 SFDVKD. Unmatched junction bases numbered 9, after V lost 6 bases and J lost 1 base. This CDR3 comprises 16 residues. The CDR3 region has the DNA TGTGCCACCAGTAGGACAGGGCCCCCTGGGAACACTGAAGCTTTCTTT. As protein: CATSRTGPPGNTEAFF.

The rearrangement joins TRBV9 to TRBJ1-2; D uncertain. CDR1 and CDR2 (germline): SGDLS, YYNGEE. Trimming took 4 bases from V and 4 from J, leaving 14 bases between them. This CDR3 is built from 14 residues. CDR3 amino acids: CASSPDTDVYGYTF. Here the CDR3 DNA reads TGTGCCAGCAGCCCTGATACAGATGTCTATGGCTACACCTTC.

This sequence joins TRBV5-1 and TRBJ2-5; 11 nucleotides match TRBD2. Germline V gene lookup returns CDR1 SGHRS and CDR2 YFSETQ. The CDR3 has 17 amino acids. The J segment lost 0 bases and the V segment lost 0 bases, leaving 4 bases of the junction unmatched. The CDR3 sequence: CASSLVLAGGYQETQYF. The CDR3 nucleotides are TGCGCCAGCAGCTTGGTTCTAGCGGGGGGATACCAAGAGACCCAGTACTTC.

This clone has a handful of counts. V is TRBV5-1 and J is TRBJ1-1, with D possibly TRBD1 on 5 matching bases. Germline V lookup: CDR1 SGHRS, CDR2 YFSETQ. Trimming took off 4 bases at V and 6 bases at J, with 16 bases between the two ends. The CDR3 runs to 14 residues. CDR3 loop: CASSPGTPEAEAFF. The DNA of the CDR3 is TGCGCCAGCAGCCCAGGGACTCCGGAGGCTGAAGCTTTCTTT.

The rearrangement joins TRBV7-9 to TRBJ2-1; 8 positions match TRBD2. CDR3 size: 16 residues. Trimming removed 5 bases from V and 3 bases from J; junction bases left unmatched: 9. Germline CDR1 and CDR2: SEHNR and FQNEAQ (reference sequence). The CDR3 sequence: CASSIPRGGLYNEQFF. The CDR3 DNA follows: TGTGCCAGCAGCATTCCTCGGGGGGGCCTCTACAATGAGCAGTTCTTC.

The CDR3 DNA is TGTGCCAGCAGCTTGGGGACAGGGTTTACTGAAGCTTTCTTT. This sequence encodes CASSLGTGFTEAFF. The chain recombines TRBV7-3 with TRBJ1-1; TRBD1 aligns across 9 bases. V shed 3 bases, J shed 5 bases, and the junction held 4 bases outside the gene matches. Per the germline V gene, CDR1 is SGHTA and CDR2 is FQGTGA. This CDR3 spans 14 amino acids.

This clone has just one count. CDR3 in amino acids: CASSQTFPGQAGNEQFF. Here the CDR3 DNA reads TGTGCCAGCAGCCAGACGTTTCCGGGTCAGGCGGGAAATGAGCAGTTCTTC. The rearrangement links TRBV3-1 (or the pseudogene TRBV3-2) to TRBJ2-1; TRBD2 might be the D (6 bases). The CDR3 is 17 residues long. V dropped 3 bases and J dropped 7 bases, with 22 bases sitting between them. Per the germline V gene, CDR1 is LGHDT and CDR2 is YNNKEL (reference sequence).

V gene TRBV6-5 combines with J gene TRBJ2-2; the D is unclear. The CDR3 sequence is 14 residues long. The V and J ends lost 2 bases and 3 bases respectively, with 7 bases between them. The germline CDR1 and CDR2 sequences are MNHEY and SVGAGI. CDR3 sequence (DNA): TGTGCCAGCAGTTACGCGGCGGACACCGGGGAGCTGTTTTTT. Protein sequence: CASSYAADTGELFF.

This chain connects TRBV10-3 to TRBJ1-1, with 8 bases fitting TRBD1. The length of the CDR3 is 12 residues. Germline CDR1 ENHRY, CDR2 SYGVKD. V was pared by 2 bases and J by 10 bases, with 3 bases of the junction left unmatched. In DNA form, the CDR3 reads TGTGCCATCAGTGAGGACAGGGGTCGAGCTTTCTTT. It translates to CAISEDRGRAFF.

The V and J genes are TRBV27 and TRBJ1-2; 9 bases are shared with TRBD1. Trimming cost V 5 bases and J 4 bases; bases outside gene matches: 5. The CDR3 is 14 residues long. Germline CDR1 is MNHEY and CDR2 is SMNVEV (reference sequence). This CDR3 is CASSPPGQGYGYTF. As DNA, the CDR3 is TGTGCCAGCAGTCCTCCGGGACAGGGCTATGGCTACACCTTC.

The gene calls are TRBV21-1 and TRBJ1-4; the table names TRBD1, a call not compared with the DNA. TRBV21-1 is flagged as a pseudogene. The CDR3 contains 19 residues. Written as DNA, the CDR3 is TGTGCCAGCAGCAAAGGTTCCGGCATCCCGACAGCAACTAATGAAAAACTGTTTTTT. Residues: CASSKGSGIPTATNEKLFF.

This clone is a singleton in its sample. J is TRBJ1-1 and V is TRBV21-1; the D call in the table, TRBD1, was not verified against the DNA. TRBV21-1 is a documented pseudogene. This CDR3 region has 16 residues. The CDR3 spells CASSRTAPRWNTEAFF. The CDR3 DNA is TGTGCCAGCAGTCGGACAGCTCCTAGATGGAACACTGAAGCTTTCTTT.